Listed here are 19 T cell receptor beta chains from one sample, sequenced in a study of immune characteristics of hereditary and idiopathic chronic pancreatitis. The library was prepared using the immunoSEQ multiplex PCR assay. Held by TCRdb, this immuneACCESS table contains in-frame sequences only and omits some clones. Under half of the omission traces to an unresolved V gene where checked; the cause of the rest is unknown. Within this sample are about 1,400 clones, with about two thirds of them counted one time only. Roughly 15% of the sample rests with the top ten. Pancreas tissue with chronic pancreatitis was obtained from patients having total pancreatectomy with islet autotransplantation (TPIAT). The specimen sequenced was pancreas tissue with hereditary chronic pancreatitis. Every receptor here comes from a human donor with chronic pancreatitis.

The chain uses TRBV10-3 and TRBJ1-2, with TRBD1 identical over 10 bases. The CDR3 covers 15 residues. CDR1 is ENHRY, CDR2 SYGVKD, per germline. V shed 2 bases and J 2 bases; nucleotides not matched to a gene: 2. The CDR3 region is CAISEGGQGNYGYTF. CDR3 coding DNA: TGTGCCATCAGTGAGGGGGGACAGGGGAACTATGGCTACACCTTC.

This clone was detected a few times. CDR3 protein: CASSLGTLNEQFF. In DNA form, the CDR3 reads TGTGCCAGCAGCTTAGGAACACTCAATGAGCAGTTCTTC. The chain couples TRBV7-6 to TRBJ2-1; D unresolved. The CDR3 has 13 residues. Germline values: CDR1 SGHVS, CDR2 FNYEAQ. The ends were cut back, 1 base at V and 6 bases at J, with 7 bases in the middle.

In DNA, the CDR3 is TGTGCCAGCTCACCATGGAGTGGGACTGAAGCTTTCTTT. It specifies CASSPWSGTEAFF. This chain joins TRBV18 and TRBJ1-1; no firm D call. Germline V gives CDR1 KGHSH, CDR2 LQKENI. CDR3 size: 13 residues. V lost 2 bases, J lost 5 bases, and 9 bases lay in between.

The chain carries TRBV20-1 and TRBJ2-7; D call uncertain. The CDR3 totals 11 residues. Trimming cost V 2 bases and J 6 bases, with 8 bases left between them. Germline values: CDR1 DFQATT, CDR2 SNEGSKA (reference sequence). The CDR3, as DNA: TGCAGTGCTAGAAGAGTCGGCGAGCAGTACTTC. This codes for CSARRVGEQYF.

This clone was picked up one time. This rearrangement joins TRBV7-2 to TRBJ1-4, with 7 bases lining up with TRBD1. The CDR3 is 15 residues long. Germline CDR1 reads SGHTA; CDR2 reads FQGNSA. Losses at the gene ends were 2 bases for V and 6 bases for J; bases not matched to a gene: 6. Here the CDR3 DNA reads TGTGCCAGCAGCTTACCCGGACAGGTGGATGAAAAACTGTTTTTT. It translates to CASSLPGQVDEKLFF.

The table lists this clone with a few counts. The CDR3 region is CASRTTSGTSDEQFF. The CDR3 region has the DNA TGTGCCAGCAGGACAACCTCCGGGACCTCCGATGAGCAGTTCTTC. V gene TRBV28 combines with J gene TRBJ2-1; D tentatively reads TRBD1 or TRBD2 (5 bases each). V lost 6 bases, J lost 8 bases, and 20 bases lay in between. This CDR3 has 15 residues. Germline CDR1 is MDHEN and CDR2 is SYDVKM.

This clone was observed a single time. The chain has TRBV3-1 (or the pseudogene TRBV3-2) and TRBJ1-2, with TRBD1 identical over 10 bases. Trimming cost V 5 bases and J 6 bases; bases outside gene matches: 6. The CDR3 sequence is 14 residues long. CDR1 and CDR2 (germline): LGHDT, YNNKEL (reference sequence). CDR3 residues: CASSFRDRGHGYTF. The CDR3 nucleotides read TGTGCCAGCAGCTTCAGGGACAGGGGCCATGGCTACACCTTC.

This chain connects TRBV9 to TRBJ2-3; TRBD2 might be the D (6 bases). V was shortened by 3 bases and J by 2 bases, with 13 bases between the two germline ends. Germline values: CDR1 SGDLS, CDR2 YYNGEE. The CDR3 extends over 15 amino acids. This CDR3 reads CASSENTGDTDTQYF. The CDR3, as DNA: TGTGCCAGCAGCGAAAATACGGGAGACACAGATACGCAGTATTTT.

This clone was picked up a small number of times. The chain uses TRBV6-2 or TRBV6-3 and TRBJ1-5, with a tentative D call TRBD1 (5 bases). From germline, CDR1 is MNHEY and CDR2 SVGEGT. The CDR3 has 16 amino acids. V lost 6 bases to trimming and J lost 3 bases, with 18 bases between them. CDR3 protein: CASSPTGRALNQPQHF. Written as DNA, the CDR3 is TGTGCCAGCAGCCCAACAGGCAGGGCTCTCAATCAGCCCCAGCATTTT.

This clone was seen a few times. The genes are TRBV7-6 and TRBJ2-3, with D uncertain. The V and J ends lost 4 bases and 8 bases respectively, with 10 bases between them. This CDR3 spans 12 amino acids. From germline, CDR1 is SGHVS and CDR2 FNYEAQ. CDR3 protein: CASSSAVGTQYF. The CDR3 nucleotides are TGTGCCAGCAGCTCTGCCGTTGGTACGCAGTATTTT.

The gene calls are TRBV6-1 and TRBJ2-5, with D hard to call. The CDR3 is 15 amino acids. CDR1 and CDR2 from the germline V gene are MNHNS and SASEGT. V lost 2 bases and J lost 1, with 11 bases in between. The CDR3 sequence: CASSEFRRGQETQYF. CDR3 bases: TGTGCCAGCAGTGAATTCAGGAGAGGCCAAGAGACCCAGTACTTC.

J is TRBJ1-3 and V is TRBV10-1, with D uncertain. Germline V gives CDR1 WNHNN, CDR2 SYGVQD (reference sequence). V was clipped by 3 bases and J by 4 bases, with 7 bases between them. This CDR3 has 13 residues. The CDR3 spells CASSDRSGNTIYF. As DNA, the CDR3 is TGCGCCAGCAGTGACAGATCAGGAAACACCATATATTTT.

This clone is judged large (0.1 to 1%). The rearrangement joins TRBV29-1 to TRBJ1-2; no reliable D call. The V gene lost 2 bases and the J gene lost 1 base, with 20 bases spanning the gap. CDR1 SQVTM and CDR2 ANQGSEA come from the germline V gene. CDR3 length: 17 residues. For the CDR3, the DNA is TGCAGCGTTGAACTCCCAGGCCCCACCCGGGTTAACTATGGCTACACCTTC. This gives the protein CSVELPGPTRVNYGYTF.

In its sample, this clone was seen a few times. CDR3 residues: CASIRDSYEQYF. The CDR3 coding sequence is TGTGCCAGCATCCGGGACTCCTACGAGCAGTACTTC. J is TRBJ2-7 and V is TRBV2; a weak D match, TRBD2 (5 bases). CDR3 length: 12 residues. CDR1 and CDR2 from the germline V gene are SNHLY and FYNNEI. V was clipped by 7 bases and J by 0 bases, with 7 bases between them.

V usage is TRBV10-3 and J usage is TRBJ2-7, with D perhaps TRBD2 (5 bases). CDR1 is ENHRY and CDR2 is SYGVKD in the germline V gene. The length of the CDR3 is 15 residues. V dropped 4 bases and J dropped 2 bases, with 15 bases sitting between them. The CDR3 region is CAISGSSGMTYEQYF. The CDR3 DNA follows: TGTGCCATCAGTGGAAGTTCGGGAATGACCTACGAGCAGTACTTC.

This chain joins TRBV7-2 and TRBJ1-5, with no clear D. V gave up 5 bases and J gave up 4 bases, with 12 bases separating them. The CDR3 has 14 amino acids. Germline V gene lookup returns CDR1 SGHTA and CDR2 FQGNSA. This chain's CDR3 is CASSPGLRNQPQHF. CDR3 bases: TGTGCCAGCAGCCCCGGGCTACGAAATCAGCCCCAGCATTTT.

This sequence joins TRBV7-2 and TRBJ2-1, with 11 bases identical to TRBD2. The CDR3 is made up of 17 amino acids. From germline, CDR1 is SGHTA and CDR2 FQGNSA. With 1 base clipped from V and 7 bases from J, the junction kept 9 bases outside the gene matches. CDR3: CASSLVASGRLSNEQFF. DNA for the CDR3: TGTGCCAGCAGCTTAGTGGCTAGCGGGAGGTTATCAAATGAGCAGTTCTTC.

V usage is TRBV7-6 and J usage is TRBJ1-5, with 10 bases that match TRBD1. In germline, CDR1 is SGHVS, CDR2 FNYEAQ. CDR3 length equals 15 residues. The V segment lost 6 bases and the J segment 4 bases; nucleotides outside the gene matches: 6. CDR3 bases: TGTGCCAGCAGGTTGACAGGGGGCAGGAATCAGCCCCAGCATTTT. It translates to CASRLTGGRNQPQHF.

The chain couples TRBV3-1 (or the pseudogene TRBV3-2) to TRBJ1-4, with 8 bases matching TRBD1. The CDR3 extends over 18 amino acids. With V trimmed by 2 bases and J by 3 bases, 11 bases remained unmatched. Germline lookup yields CDR1 LGHDT and CDR2 YNNKEL (reference sequence). CDR3: CASSQLRDRHSANEKLFF. CDR3 bases: TGTGCCAGCAGCCAATTAAGGGACAGGCATTCGGCTAATGAAAAACTGTTTTTT.